The 16 T cell receptor beta chains below all came from one sample that was sequenced in a study of regulatory T cells in long-lasting Graves disease. Combining iRepertoire HTBI primers with Arm-PCR of CDR3 regions, the authors built TCR beta libraries. TCRdb recomputed calls from the multiplex PCR reads with MiXCR, one row per CDR3 protein. The sample lists more than 300,000 distinct CDR3 sequences; about 12% were seen once. Time point here: newly diagnosed GD, antithyroid drugs for less than 3 months. Preparation of the TCR library used RNA extracted from PBMCs. This sample also appeared in a second study, on T cells in Graves' hyperthyroidism and ophthalmopathy.

Sequenced here: peripheral blood mononuclear cells (PBMCs), sampled at new diagnosis, from a patient treated with antithyroid drugs. These receptors were collected from a young woman with Graves disease.

This clonotype was detected ten times or more. V and J are TRBV4-3 and TRBJ1-1; D gene ambiguous. Germline CDR1 is LGHNA and CDR2 is YSLEER. This CDR3 spans 13 amino acids. Trimming cost V 4 bases and J 6 bases, with 12 bases left between them. CDR3 DNA: TGCGCCAGCAGCCGCGGACCGGGAGCTGAAGCTTTCTTT. Translating gives CASSRGPGAEAFF.

This clonotype was seen repeatedly, ten times or more. The chain links TRBV28 to TRBJ2-1, with TRBD2 as a possible D gene (6 bases). This CDR3 has 16 residues. The ends were cut back, 7 bases at V and 5 bases at J, with 21 bases in the middle. Germline lookup yields CDR1 MDHEN and CDR2 SYDVKM. CDR3 DNA: TGTGCCAGCACCGAGGGGCGGGGCGAGAGGAACAATGAGCAGTTCTTC. Translated: CASTEGRGERNNEQFF.

In the case of this clonotype: With a much larger clone just one base away, this may be a read error. The chain uses TRBV6-4 and TRBJ2-1; D remains unclear. The CDR3 is made up of 13 amino acids. CDR1 is MRHNA, CDR2 SNTAGT, per germline. CDR3 sequence: CTSSADGYNEQFF. CDR3 DNA: TGTACCAGCAGTGCTGACGGTTACAATGAGCAGTTCTTC.

This clonotype occurred many times. The chain has TRBV7-8 and TRBJ2-1; no clear D. This CDR3 has 16 amino acids. Deletions cut 5 bases from V and 1 base from J, with 15 bases between. Germline assignment: CDR1 SGHVS and CDR2 FQNEAQ. CDR3 in amino acids: CASSAPGRGSYNEQFF. The CDR3 DNA reads as TGTGCCAGCAGCGCACCCGGGCGCGGTTCCTACAATGAGCAGTTCTTC.

This clonotype was detected ten times or more. The V call is TRBV5-5, the J call TRBJ1-4; D is unclear. The germline gives CDR1 SGHKS, CDR2 YYEKEE (reference sequence). The CDR3 has 17 residues. Trimming stripped 2 bases from V and 0 bases from J, with 14 bases between. The CDR3 DNA sequence: TGTGCCAGCAGCTTACTAGACGTGAGCGCAACTAATGAAAAACTGTTTTTT. Its protein is CASSLLDVSATNEKLFF.

Many counts were recorded for this clonotype. This sequence joins TRBV12-3 or TRBV12-4 and TRBJ1-6; D ambiguous. CDR3 length equals 16 residues. The germline V and J ends were trimmed by 5 bases and 7 bases, with 18 bases remaining between them. This CDR3 reads CASSPHPIPVNSPLHF. In DNA form, the CDR3 reads TGTGCCAGCAGTCCGCATCCTATCCCAGTAAATTCACCCCTCCACTTT.

This clonotype was counted ten times or more. The rearrangement links TRBV20-1 to TRBJ1-1, with a tentative D call TRBD1 (6 bases). The CDR3 consists of 16 residues. V was clipped by 0 bases and J by 0 bases, with 14 bases between them. The germline V gene has CDR1 DFQATT and CDR2 SNEGSKA (reference sequence). The CDR3 protein is CSARDLSRGLNTEAFF. The CDR3 DNA sequence: TGCAGTGCTAGAGATCTATCTCGGGGGCTGAACACTGAAGCTTTCTTT.

The rearrangement joins TRBV30 to TRBJ2-3; D is ambiguous. Trimming removed 2 bases from V and 2 bases from J, with 11 bases in between. Germline lookup yields CDR1 GTSNPN and CDR2 SVGIG (reference sequence). CDR3 length equals 14 residues. DNA for the CDR3: TGTGCCTGGAGTTTTCGTCGGTACACAGATACGCAGTATTTT. Translation: CAWSFRRYTDTQYF.

This clonotype was seen at least ten times. The V and J genes are TRBV15 and TRBJ2-5; D not resolved. Germline V gives CDR1 LNHNV, CDR2 YYDKDF (reference sequence). Trimming pared 8 bases from V and 4 bases from J, leaving 14 bases between. The CDR3 loop spans 13 amino acids. CDR3 coding DNA: TGTGCCACCTCCCCGAGAGCCCCAGAGACCCAGTACTTC. It encodes CATSPRAPETQYF.

The chain employs TRBV12-3 or TRBV12-4 and TRBJ1-4; 8 bases fit TRBD1. This CDR3 is built from 14 residues. J lost 8 bases, V lost 3 bases, and 5 bases had no gene match. The CDR3 spells CASSFGTGSEKLFF. CDR3 sequence (DNA): TGTGCCAGCAGTTTTGGGACAGGATCCGAAAAACTGTTTTTT.

For this clonotype: A much larger clone lies a single base off, so this may be a read error. This chain's CDR3 is CASSLDQSRGNAYTF. The CDR3 region has the DNA TGTGCCAGCAGCTTAGACCAAAGCAGGGGTAATGCCTACACCTTC. This chain links TRBV7-9 with TRBJ1-2; perhaps TRBD1 as D (6 bases). This CDR3 is built from 15 residues. Germline V gives CDR1 SEHNR, CDR2 FQNEAQ (reference sequence). The ends were cut back, 1 base at V and 10 bases at J, with 19 bases in the middle.

In its sample, this clonotype was seen many times. The chain couples TRBV7-2 to TRBJ2-1; the D gene is possibly TRBD2 (6 bases). The CDR3 sequence is 15 residues long. Per germline, CDR1 SGHTA and CDR2 FQGNSA. V was clipped by 3 bases and J by 6 bases, with 15 bases between them. CDR3: CASSFRGTGANEQFF. The CDR3 region has the DNA TGTGCCAGCAGCTTCCGTGGAACGGGAGCCAATGAGCAGTTCTTC.

The genes are TRBV7-9 and TRBJ1-5; 7 nucleotides match TRBD1. Trimming removed 2 bases from V and 0 bases from J; junction bases left unmatched: 1. CDR1 SEHNR and CDR2 FQNEAQ come from the germline V gene (reference sequence). The CDR3 has 15 residues. The CDR3 loop is CASSLPGGSNQPQHF. The CDR3 nucleotides are TGTGCCAGCAGCTTACCAGGGGGTAGCAATCAGCCCCAGCATTTT.

This clonotype was picked up a small number of times. The V call is TRBV6-2 or TRBV6-3, the J call TRBJ1-6; D not certain. Germline CDR1 MNHEY, CDR2 SVGEGT. The V end lost 2 bases, the J end lost 6 bases, and 14 bases lay between the germline ends. CDR3 size: 16 residues. The chain's CDR3 is CASSYRIWGINSPLHF. In nucleotides, the CDR3 is TGTGCCAGCAGTTACCGCATCTGGGGTATTAATTCACCCCTCCACTTT.

V and J are TRBV5-1 and TRBJ1-2; D is ambiguous. With 4 bases removed from V and 5 bases from J, the gap between germline ends came to 18 bases. Germline V gene lookup returns CDR1 SGHRS and CDR2 YFSETQ. CDR3 size: 15 residues. The CDR3 DNA reads TGCGCCAGCAGCCTGGGTTACCCGGGCGGGTATGGCTACACCTTC. As protein: CASSLGYPGGYGYTF.

This clonotype appeared many times. The chain joins TRBV15 to TRBJ2-7; 12 bases match TRBD2. V shed 2 bases and J 5 bases; nucleotides not matched to a gene: 4. The CDR3 is 15 amino acids. Germline V gene data show CDR1 as LNHNV and CDR2 as YYDKDF (reference sequence). CDR3 sequence: CATSRRLAGVNEQYF. Here the CDR3 DNA reads TGTGCCACCAGCAGACGACTAGCGGGAGTTAACGAGCAGTACTTC.